This T cell receptor beta chain is from a study of CD8 T cells in Susac syndrome. The CDR3 consists of 15 residues. V shed 2 bases and J 2 bases; nucleotides not matched to a gene: 5. Germline V gene lookup returns CDR1 SGHNT and CDR2 YYREEE (reference sequence). FACS enriched CD8+ TEMRA cells, while bulk CD8+ and CD4+ were negatively isolated. The RNA input was about 0.5 to 1 ug, and it was reverse transcribed with random hexamers. TCRdb re-derived calls from the immunoSEQ multiplex PCR reads in MiXCR, one entry per CDR3 protein. The sample includes tens of thousands of distinct CDR3 sequences, roughly 95% of them seen just once.

V gene TRBV5-4 combines with J gene TRBJ1-2; 8 nucleotides match TRBD1. Sequencing used CD8+ T cells from PBMCs. This receptor was obtained from a human donor with multiple sclerosis. The CDR3 sequence: CASSFSTGANYGYTF. The CDR3, as DNA: TGTGCCAGCAGCTTCTCGACAGGGGCAAACTATGGCTACACCTTC.